This TCR beta chain was recorded in a study of T cell responses to AZD1222 COVID-19 vaccine. Concerning this clone: What it binds is not known.

V was shortened by 1 base and J by 6 bases, with 4 bases between the two germline ends. The CDR3 sequence is 12 residues long. Germline V gives CDR1 SGHVS, CDR2 FQNEAQ. Points from the study as a whole: Donors were mostly white British, more females; clonal diversity possibly underestimated. Dominant at 160-218 and 743-854, vaccine-associated CD4 TCRs also spanned spike. Spike-specific TCR breadth and depth rose after two AZD1222 doses.

TCRdb keeps only in-frame clones here, not all; method: immunoSEQ multiplex PCR. The data show 100,000 or so clones, 85% to 90% seen once. The material was peripheral blood, obtained on day 0 of AZD1222 vaccination. The V and J genes are TRBV7-8 and TRBJ2-4, with no clear D. This TCR was sampled from an adult in good health. The CDR3 DNA is TGTGCCAGCAGCTTAGTGTCAAACATTCAGTACTTC. Its protein product is CASSLVSNIQYF.